The rows below give T cell receptor beta chains drawn from one sample of a study of blood T cells in healthy people across ages. Each CDR3 protein is one row after TCRdb ran MiXCR on the 5' RACE reads. This sample carries about 780,000 distinct CDR3 sequences, approximately 59% of them seen once, and the ten largest clones take around 30%. The specimen was blood. The receptor source for this set is a man in his thirties or forties in good health. CDR3s leave out the opening cysteine and the closing phenylalanine or tryptophan.

j_call v_call cdr3_aa
TRBJ2-5 TRBV27 ASSLSRVETQY
TRBJ2-7 TRBV7-9 ASSRTGTGDEQY
TRBJ1-6 TRBV9 ASSVQDTLSSYNSPLH
TRBJ1-5 TRBV20-1 SAPSGGGYNQPQH
TRBJ2-2 TRBV6-2/TRBV6-3 ASSGAIHTGELF
TRBJ2-1 TRBV2 ASSGDRTLYNERQF
TRBJ2-6 TRBV4-2 ASSQVYVGDKPLRGANVLT
TRBJ2-2 TRBV6-5 ASIKLDRVLGGELF
TRBJ1-5 TRBV2 ASSELTTQGQPQH
TRBJ1-4 TRBV20-1 SVGQGGEKLF
TRBJ2-5 TRBV24-1 ATSDQASGVRETQY
TRBJ1-5 TRBV2 ASAKGGGNQPQH
TRBJ2-5 TRBV25-1 ASRHTAYQETQY
- TRBV20-1 SATPGLAGSYEQY
TRBJ1-2 TRBV30 AWGHYGYT
TRBJ1-6 TRBV12-3/TRBV12-4 ASRPPDGPLH
TRBJ1-4 TRBV12-3/TRBV12-4 ASSSPTAAHEKLF
TRBJ2-1 TRBV6-1 ASSIPGTGAYNEQF